The clone carrying this TCR beta chain was observed a few times. Its cognate antigen is unknown. Time point in this sample: newly diagnosed GD, antithyroid drugs for less than 3 months. Preparation of the TCR library used RNA extracted from PBMCs. Graves' disease diagnosis followed American Thyroid Association guidelines. The data were taken from a study of regulatory T cells in long-lasting Graves disease. Overall study context: Freshly diagnosed Graves' patients had used antithyroid drugs for under 3 months. The study's findings and limits: The small sample size may have reduced accuracy.

Deletions cut 0 bases from V and 2 bases from J, with 14 bases between. The CDR3 has 17 residues. The germline CDR1 and CDR2 sequences are LGHDT and YNNKEL (reference sequence). Construction of the TCR beta libraries employed iRepertoire HTBI primers in conjunction with Arm-PCR of CDR3 regions. MiXCR, run by TCRdb on the multiplex PCR reads, gives a single entry per CDR3 protein. Here the sample spans over 500,000 distinct CDR3 sequences, 15% to 20% being singletons. The same sample was also studied in work on T cells in Graves' hyperthyroidism and ophthalmopathy. That source adds: Clinical symptoms, serum thyroxine and TRAb, thyroid ultrasound and orbital computed tomography were used for the diagnoses.

The chain uses TRBV3-1 and TRBJ2-1; D perhaps matches TRBD2 (6 bases). The TCR sequence derives from a man in his late teens or twenties with Graves disease. Source: peripheral blood mononuclear cells (PBMCs), taken at new diagnosis, from a patient treated with antithyroid drugs. The CDR3 nucleotides are TGTGCCAGCAGCCAAGATTGGCGGGATCCTCCCTACAATGAGCAGTTCTTC. As protein: CASSQDWRDPPYNEQFF.